The following is a T cell receptor (beta chain) sequence with its context. One end of the junction does not line up with germline, which may come from a read error. The template was RNA from unsorted bulk tissue. The entry originates in a study of tumor and adjacent non-tumor tissue in lung cancer. The overall study: On average, productive TCRbeta reads reached about 4.4 million per sample.

Three rounds of nested PCR, following a modified ARM-PCR protocol, produced the TCRbeta library. In TCRdb, the multiplex PCR reads were re-called with MiXCR into one record per CDR3 protein. Here the sample spans 90,000 or so distinct CDR3 sequences, around 65% being singletons. The CDR3 extends over 13 amino acids. The germline CDR1 and CDR2 sequences are SGHRS and YFSETQ. The sequence came from a man aged 65 to 85 with non-small cell lung cancer. The V and J genes are TRBV5-1 and TRBJ2-7, with unresolved D. Sequenced: lung tumor tissue. CDR3 sequence: CVSSLLENHEQYF. For the CDR3, the DNA is TGCGTCAGCAGCTTGCTGGAAAACCACGAGCAGTACTTC.